Below, 13 T cell receptor beta chains from the same sample are listed, as sequenced in a study of TIL therapy for anti-PD-1-resistant metastatic lung cancer. This was the immunoSEQ v3 assay. Method: immunoSEQ multiplex PCR; TCRdb's copy keeps in-frame clones and lacks some. The table shows fewer than 25,000 clones, with about 70% occurring only once. The time point denotes: pre-treatment sample, taken before nivolumab and TIL therapy. The sequences come from blood, collected at baseline. These receptors were obtained from a person aged 25-85 years with non-small cell lung cancer.

The CDR3 loop is CASSYGPLNYGYTF. CDR3 bases: TGTGCCAGCAGTTACGGACCACTCAACTATGGCTACACCTTC. J is TRBJ1-2 and V is TRBV6-5; D gene uncertain. CDR3 size: 14 residues. V shed 2 bases and J shed 2 bases, with 9 bases lying between them. The V gene's germline CDR1 is MNHEY and CDR2 SVGAGI.

CDR3 in DNA: TGTGCCAGCAGCTCGGGTGGGACGGTCGAAAAACTGTTTTTT. Translation gives CASSSGGTVEKLFF. J is TRBJ1-4 and V is TRBV7-9; the D gene is possibly TRBD1 (5 bases). V was clipped by 4 bases and J by 8 bases, with 14 bases between them. The CDR3 has 14 residues. CDR1 and CDR2 (germline): SEHNR, FQNEAQ (reference sequence).

The rearrangement uses TRBV5-1 and TRBJ2-3; D uncertain. The CDR3 runs 14 residues. With 1 base removed from V and 0 bases from J, the gap between germline ends came to 6 bases. CDR1 SGHRS and CDR2 YFSETQ come from the germline V gene. For the CDR3, the DNA is TGCGCCAGCAGCTTGATGTTTAGCACAGATACGCAGTATTTT. It specifies CASSLMFSTDTQYF. The full variable domain, completed using reference TRBV5-1 and TRBJ2-3, is KAGVTQTPRYLIKTRGQQVTLSCSPISGHRSVSWYQQTPGQGLQFLFEYFSETQRNKGNFPGRFSGRQFSNSRSEMNVSTLELGDSALYLCASSLMFSTDTQYFGPGTRLTVL.

V is TRBV20-1 and J is TRBJ2-1; 9 bases match TRBD2. Germline V CDR1 and CDR2: DFQATT, SNEGSKA (reference sequence). V gave up 3 bases and J gave up 4 bases; unmatched junction bases: 4. CDR3 length: 14 residues. CDR3 protein: CSASETSGYNEQFF. DNA for the CDR3: TGCAGTGCTAGTGAGACTAGCGGTTACAATGAGCAGTTCTTC.

V is TRBV5-1 and J is TRBJ1-1; the D is unclear. This CDR3 has 13 residues. Germline V gene sequence: CDR1 SGHRS, CDR2 YFSETQ. Trimming left V 4 bases short and J 2 bases short, with 9 bases between. The CDR3, as DNA: TGCGCCAGCAGCGAACAGCTCAACACTGAAGCTTTCTTT. This encodes CASSEQLNTEAFF. Full variable domain (outside the CDR3, taken from reference TRBV5-1 and TRBJ1-1): KAGVTQTPRYLIKTRGQQVTLSCSPISGHRSVSWYQQTPGQGLQFLFEYFSETQRNKGNFPGRFSGRQFSNSRSEMNVSTLELGDSALYLCASSEQLNTEAFFGQGTRLTVV.

V gene TRBV19 combines with J gene TRBJ2-3; 7 positions match TRBD1. Per germline, CDR1 LNHDA and CDR2 SQIVND (reference sequence). V gave up 1 base and J gave up 6 bases; unmatched junction bases: 4. CDR3 size: 14 residues. In DNA form, the CDR3 reads TGTGCCAGTAGTATAGGGCCGACAGGGGATACGCAGTATTTT. Encoded protein: CASSIGPTGDTQYF.

This chain links TRBV5-1 with TRBJ2-2; TRBD2 aligns across 9 bases. The V gene's germline CDR1 is SGHRS and CDR2 YFSETQ. The ends lost 4 bases at V and 1 base at J; junction bases unmatched: 5. The CDR3 sequence is 16 residues long. The CDR3 DNA reads TGCGCCAGCAGCCTATTAGCGGGAGAGAACACCGGGGAGCTGTTTTTT. It yields the protein CASSLLAGENTGELFF.

The sample holds a few counts of this clone. V usage is TRBV25-1 and J usage is TRBJ1-3; D unresolved. Per germline, CDR1 MGHDK and CDR2 SYGVNS. Trimming removed 6 bases at V and 0 bases at J, with 9 bases between. This CDR3 spans 14 amino acids. CDR3 residues: CASRSHGSGNTIYF. The CDR3 region has the DNA TGTGCCAGCAGATCCCACGGCTCTGGAAACACCATATATTTT.

A note on this clone: Other DNA sequences in this specimen translate into the identical CDR3. The chain combines TRBV7-9 with TRBJ2-1; 10 bases match TRBD2. This CDR3 has 16 amino acids. The V gene's germline CDR1 is SEHNR and CDR2 FQNEAQ (reference sequence). With 0 bases clipped from V and 4 bases from J, the junction kept 3 bases outside the gene matches. DNA for the CDR3: TGTGCCAGCAGCTTAGCCCTAGCGGGAGCGTACAATGAGCAGTTCTTC. This translates into CASSLALAGAYNEQFF.

The chain has TRBV5-1 and TRBJ1-1, with D tentatively TRBD1 (5 bases). Germline CDR1 reads SGHRS; CDR2 reads YFSETQ. Trimming removed 3 bases at V and 11 bases at J, with 11 bases between. This CDR3 has 11 residues. As DNA, the CDR3 is TGCGCCAGCAGCTGGGGGAGGATCGCTTTCTTT. Protein: CASSWGRIAFF.

This chain joins TRBV5-6 and TRBJ1-1; D gene ambiguous. The germline V gene has CDR1 SGHDT and CDR2 YYEEEE. The CDR3 consists of 12 residues. The V end was cut by 0 bases, the J end by 7 bases, with 7 bases between. The CDR3: CASSLAPYEAFF. The CDR3 nucleotides are TGTGCCAGCAGCTTGGCGCCTTATGAAGCTTTCTTT.

This clone turned up a few times. The chain joins TRBV10-2 to TRBJ1-5; possible D gene TRBD1, 5 bases. Trimming removed 3 bases at V and 2 bases at J, with 11 bases between. CDR1 is WSHSY, CDR2 SAAADI, per germline. The CDR3 spans 15 residues. This CDR3 is CASSDFRGGNQPQHF. Written as DNA, the CDR3 is TGCGCCAGCAGTGACTTCCGGGGGGGCAATCAGCCCCAGCATTTT.

The chain has TRBV19 and TRBJ2-3, with 10 nucleotides matching TRBD1. Germline-derived CDR1 and CDR2 are LNHDA and SQIVND (reference sequence). CDR3 size: 15 residues. The V segment lost 5 bases and the J segment 2 bases; nucleotides outside the gene matches: 4. The CDR3 reads CASSEGQGHTDTQYF. For the CDR3, the DNA is TGTGCCAGTAGTGAGGGACAGGGGCACACAGATACGCAGTATTTT.